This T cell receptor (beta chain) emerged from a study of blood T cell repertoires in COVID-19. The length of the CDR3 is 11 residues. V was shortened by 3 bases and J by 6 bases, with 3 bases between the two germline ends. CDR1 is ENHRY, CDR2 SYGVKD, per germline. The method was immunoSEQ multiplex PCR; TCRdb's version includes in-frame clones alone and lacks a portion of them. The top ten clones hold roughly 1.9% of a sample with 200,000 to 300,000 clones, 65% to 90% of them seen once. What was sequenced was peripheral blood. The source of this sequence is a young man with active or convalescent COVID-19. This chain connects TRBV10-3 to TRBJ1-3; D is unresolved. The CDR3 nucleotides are TGTGCCATCAGTGATATAAACACCATATATTTT. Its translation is CAISDINTIYF.